A selection of T cell receptor beta chains follows, all from one sample in a study of blood T cells in healthy people across ages. MiXCR, applied by TCRdb to the 5' RACE reads, yields one record per CDR3 protein. The repertoire holds 1,500,000 or so distinct CDR3 sequences, with under 55% as singletons. Sequences were obtained from blood. Every receptor here comes from a woman aged 18-29 years in good health. CDR3s leave out the opening cysteine and the closing phenylalanine or tryptophan.

v_gene: TRBV3-1
CDR3aa: ASSLREGGYT

v_gene: TRBV12-3/TRBV12-4
CDR3aa: ASSLAGVLIQY

v_gene: TRBV4-1
CDR3aa: ASSQDTRGDMAYEQY

v_gene: TRBV4-3
CDR3aa: ASSQDGPSFENTEAF

v_gene: TRBV28
CDR3aa: ASIRQGIQPQH

v_gene: TRBV5-1
CDR3aa: ASSLTPIQGLLGQETQY

v_gene: TRBV4-3
CDR3aa: ASSQDRRINTEAF

v_gene: TRBV12-3/TRBV12-4
CDR3aa: ASSLWGGRTQETQF

v_gene: TRBV7-2
CDR3aa: ASSPARGGRNYGYT

v_gene: TRBV15
CDR3aa: AASTDWGTEAF

v_gene: TRBV7-9
CDR3aa: ASSPVVTGREQY

v_gene: TRBV5-1
CDR3aa: ASSLVDKPGELF

v_gene: TRBV7-2
CDR3aa: ASSLDKNTGELF

v_gene: TRBV20-1
CDR3aa: SAQDSLYDEQY

v_gene: TRBV28
CDR3aa: ASSPRVQGANNEQF

v_gene: TRBV2
CDR3aa: VIAWPYVGSYEQY

v_gene: TRBV5-1
CDR3aa: ASSCETGQGVDGYT

v_gene: TRBV6-1
CDR3aa: ASSEYSATSTDTQY

v_gene: TRBV5-1
CDR3aa: ASSYRTGDEKLF

v_gene: TRBV12-3/TRBV12-4
CDR3aa: ASNQAGGDAAKNIQY

v_gene: TRBV7-2
CDR3aa: ASSPRRRPHEQY

v_gene: TRBV6-5
CDR3aa: ASSFSQGKEKLF

v_gene: TRBV5-1
CDR3aa: ASSSRDKSYNEQY

v_gene: TRBV6-5
CDR3aa: ASTSSTYEQY